This T cell receptor beta chain was captured in a study of metastatic and nonmetastatic thyroid tumors. Study details: Comparative analysis of repertoires was undertaken across blood and tumor or nodule tissue obtained from malignant and benign thyroid patients.

This CDR3 spans 14 amino acids. Trimming removed 4 bases at V and 10 bases at J, with 20 bases between. Looked up from germline, CDR1 is LNHDA and CDR2 is SQIVND (reference sequence). Using MiXCR, TCRdb re-called clones from the PCR reads. The sample yields about 64,000 clones, less than 5% seen once. No treatment had been given to any patient before thyroid surgery. The chain couples TRBV19 to TRBJ2-7; D is possibly TRBD1 (7 bases). Sequenced input: blood. This receptor was obtained from a female donor with papillary thyroid cancer or a benign thyroid nodule (not recorded which). Some clones in this sample may be carry-over from other donors' samples. The chain's CDR3 is CASSKAGQSYYQYF. In DNA form, the CDR3 reads TGTGCCAGTAGTAAGGCGGGACAGTCCTACTATCAGTACTTC.